The subject of this entry is one TCR beta chain. Its target is unknown. Naive CD8 populations comprised CD45RO-negative cells positively selected for CCR7, excluding terminally differentiated effector memory CD45RA+ cells. These data belong to a study of shared clonotypes between healthy human individuals. General study results and limits: Genetic and exposure-history diversity was limited by the few donors.

This CDR3 is 17 amino acids long. Unmatched junction bases numbered 9, after V lost 1 base and J lost 2 bases. Germline V gives CDR1 SQVTM, CDR2 ANQGSEA. The authors split each subset's genomic DNA evenly across several immunoSEQ plates. Assay used: immunoSEQ multiplex PCR; TCRdb lists only in-frame clones, some missing. The profile shows over 2 million clones, about 95% of them singletons. Source material: naive CD8+ T cells sorted from blood. This sequence was found in a man between 18 and 29 years old in good health. The rearrangement joins TRBV29-1 to TRBJ2-1; 9 bases are shared with TRBD2. For the CDR3, the DNA is TGCAGCGTTGAAGCTTGGCTAGCGGGGTTTACCTACAATGAGCAGTTCTTC. Its protein is CSVEAWLAGFTYNEQFF.